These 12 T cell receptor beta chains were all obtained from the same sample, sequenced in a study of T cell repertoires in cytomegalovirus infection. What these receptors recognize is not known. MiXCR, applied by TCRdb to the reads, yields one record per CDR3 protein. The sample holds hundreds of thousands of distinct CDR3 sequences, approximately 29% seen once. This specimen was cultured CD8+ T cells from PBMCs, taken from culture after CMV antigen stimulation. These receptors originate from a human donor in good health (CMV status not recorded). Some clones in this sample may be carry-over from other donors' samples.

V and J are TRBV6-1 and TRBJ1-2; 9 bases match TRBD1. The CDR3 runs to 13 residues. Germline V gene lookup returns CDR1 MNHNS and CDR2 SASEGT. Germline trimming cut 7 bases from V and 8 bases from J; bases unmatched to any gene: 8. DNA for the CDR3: TGTGCCAGCATCACAGGGGGCGAGGACGGCTACACCTTC. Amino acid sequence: CASITGGEDGYTF.

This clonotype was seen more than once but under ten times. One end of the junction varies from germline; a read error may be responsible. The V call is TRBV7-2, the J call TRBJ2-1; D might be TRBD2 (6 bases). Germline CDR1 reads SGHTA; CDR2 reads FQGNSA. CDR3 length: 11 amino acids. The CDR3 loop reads CASSLEGRGDF. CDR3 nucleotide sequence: TGTGCCAGCAGCTTAGAAGGGCGGGGCGACTTC.

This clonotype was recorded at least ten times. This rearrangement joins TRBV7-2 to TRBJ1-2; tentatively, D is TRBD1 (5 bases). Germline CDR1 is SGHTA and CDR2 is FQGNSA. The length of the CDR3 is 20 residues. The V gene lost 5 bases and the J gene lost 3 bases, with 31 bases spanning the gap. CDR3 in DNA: TGTGCCAGCAGCGGAGATTATGGGACGTTCTTCACCTTTAGGGACTATGGCTACACCTTC. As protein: CASSGDYGTFFTFRDYGYTF. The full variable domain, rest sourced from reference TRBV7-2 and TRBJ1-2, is GAGVSQSPSNKVTEKGKDVELRCDPISGHTALYWYRQSLGQGLEFLIYFQGNSAPDKSGLPSDRFSAERTGGSVSTLTIQRTQQEDSAVYLCASSGDYGTFFTFRDYGYTFGSGTRLTVV.

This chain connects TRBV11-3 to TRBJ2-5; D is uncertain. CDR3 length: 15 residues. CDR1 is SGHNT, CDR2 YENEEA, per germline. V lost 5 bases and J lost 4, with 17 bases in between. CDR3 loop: CASSDSTNTVETQYF. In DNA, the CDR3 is TGTGCCAGCAGCGATTCGACAAACACCGTAGAGACCCAGTACTTC. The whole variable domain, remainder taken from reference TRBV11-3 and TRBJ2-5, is EAGVVQSPRYKIIEKKQPVAFWCNPISGHNTLYWYLQNLGQGPELLIRYENEEAVDDSQLPKDRFSAERLKGVDSTLKIQPAELGDSAVYLCASSDSTNTVETQYFGPGTRLLVL.

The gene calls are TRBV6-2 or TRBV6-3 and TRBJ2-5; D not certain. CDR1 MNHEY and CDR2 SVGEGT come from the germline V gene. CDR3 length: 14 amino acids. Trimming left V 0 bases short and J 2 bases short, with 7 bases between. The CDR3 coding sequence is TGTGCCAGCAGTTACTCGGGTTTACAAGAGACCCAGTACTTC. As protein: CASSYSGLQETQYF.

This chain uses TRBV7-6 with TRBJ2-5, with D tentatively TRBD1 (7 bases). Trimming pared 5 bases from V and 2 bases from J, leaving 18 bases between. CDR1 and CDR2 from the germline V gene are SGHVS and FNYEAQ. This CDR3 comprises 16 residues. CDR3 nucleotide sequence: TGTGCCAGCAGCCCGGGTCCCCCAGGGGGGCAAGAGACCCAGTACTTC. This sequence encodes CASSPGPPGGQETQYF.

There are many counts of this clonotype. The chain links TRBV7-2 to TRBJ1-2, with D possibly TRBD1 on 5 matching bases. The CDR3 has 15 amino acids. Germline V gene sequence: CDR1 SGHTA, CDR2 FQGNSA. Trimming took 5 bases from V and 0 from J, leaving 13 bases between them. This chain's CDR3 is CASSPRGTPNYGYTF. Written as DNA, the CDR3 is TGTGCCAGCAGCCCAAGAGGGACGCCTAACTATGGCTACACCTTC.

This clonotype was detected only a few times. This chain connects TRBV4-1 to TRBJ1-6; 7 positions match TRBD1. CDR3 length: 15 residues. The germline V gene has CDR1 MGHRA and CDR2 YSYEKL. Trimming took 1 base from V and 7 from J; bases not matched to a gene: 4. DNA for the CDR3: TGCGCCAGCAGCCAAGGGACAGGAAAAAATTCACCCCTCCACTTT. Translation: CASSQGTGKNSPLHF.

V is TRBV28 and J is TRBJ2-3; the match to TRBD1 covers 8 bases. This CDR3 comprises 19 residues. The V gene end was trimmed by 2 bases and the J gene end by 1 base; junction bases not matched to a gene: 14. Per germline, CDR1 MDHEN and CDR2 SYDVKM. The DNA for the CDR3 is TGTGCCAGCAGTTTAGTCCAGGGGGCCTTGAGTGAAGGCACAGATACGCAGTATTTT. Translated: CASSLVQGALSEGTDTQYF.

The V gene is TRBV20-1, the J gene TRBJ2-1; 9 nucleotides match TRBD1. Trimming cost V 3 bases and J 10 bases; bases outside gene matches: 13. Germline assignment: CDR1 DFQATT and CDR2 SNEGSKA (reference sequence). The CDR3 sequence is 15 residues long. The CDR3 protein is CSARVGTGTLGEQFF. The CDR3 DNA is TGCAGTGCTAGGGTCGGGACAGGGACATTGGGGGAGCAGTTCTTC.

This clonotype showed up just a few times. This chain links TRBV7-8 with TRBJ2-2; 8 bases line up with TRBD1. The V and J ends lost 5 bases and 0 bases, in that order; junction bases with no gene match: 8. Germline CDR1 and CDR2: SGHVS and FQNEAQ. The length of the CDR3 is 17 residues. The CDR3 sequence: CASSAQGGQANTGELFF. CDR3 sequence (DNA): TGTGCCAGCAGCGCCCAGGGGGGACAGGCGAACACCGGGGAGCTGTTTTTT. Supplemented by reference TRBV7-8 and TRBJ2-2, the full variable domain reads GAGVSQSPRYKVAKRGQDVALRCDPISGHVSLFWYQQALGQGPEFLTYFQNEAQLDKSGLPSDRFFAERPEGSVSTLKIQRTQQEDSAVYLCASSAQGGQANTGELFFGEGSRLTVL.

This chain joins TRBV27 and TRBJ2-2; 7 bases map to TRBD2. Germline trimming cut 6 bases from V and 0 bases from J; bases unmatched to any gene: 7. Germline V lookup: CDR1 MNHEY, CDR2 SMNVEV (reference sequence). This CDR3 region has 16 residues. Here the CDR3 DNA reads TGTGCCAGCAGCCCCCTGACTAGCACGAACACCGGGGAGCTGTTTTTT. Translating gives CASSPLTSTNTGELFF.